This T cell receptor (beta chain) came from a study of neoadjuvant anti-PD-1 for oral cavity cancer. Study summary: Patients without progression received a fourth nivolumab dose around day 43, then surgical resection on days 50-56.

Time point: after neoadjuvant nivolumab, at surgical resection. This table comes from immunoSEQ multiplex PCR, and its TCRdb copy is limited to in-frame clones, with some not included. The data contain over 65,000 clones, about 90% of them seen just once; the ten biggest clones take up 2.5% to 3%. CDR1 is SGHRS and CDR2 is YFSETQ in the germline V gene. This CDR3 contains 12 residues. The ends lost 4 bases at V and 7 bases at J; junction bases unmatched: 4. Specimen: PBMCs, collected after nivolumab (anti-PD-1) treatment. The genes are TRBV5-1 and TRBJ2-7; 8 bases map to TRBD2. The origin of this receptor is a person between 40 and 85 years old with oral cavity squamous cell carcinoma. The DNA of the CDR3 is TGCGCCAGCAGCCTGCGGGGGGATGAGCAGTACTTC. Translating it yields CASSLRGDEQYF.